The 7 T cell receptor beta chains below all came from one sample that was sequenced in a study of blood T cell repertoires in COVID-19. Repertoires were generated with immunoSEQ multiplex PCR, while TCRdb's copy carries only in-frame clones and drops some. The table lists approximately 72,000 clones, around 85% of them singletons. The sample was peripheral blood. Receptors were obtained from a woman at least 80 years old with active or convalescent COVID-19.

Remarks on this clone: The sample carries other DNA sequences with the same CDR3. This chain uses TRBV9 with TRBJ2-2; TRBD1 aligns across 7 bases. The length of the CDR3 is 15 residues. V was pared by 0 bases and J by 6 bases, with 5 bases of the junction left unmatched. CDR1 SGDLS and CDR2 YYNGEE come from the germline V gene. CDR3 region: CASSVVGGLAGELFF. In nucleotides, the CDR3 is TGTGCCAGCAGCGTAGTAGGGGGCCTAGCCGGGGAGCTGTTTTTT.

This rearrangement joins TRBV7-9 to TRBJ2-3; 7 nucleotides match TRBD1. The CDR3 loop spans 14 amino acids. J was trimmed by 4 bases and V by 5 bases; bases with no gene match: 6. Germline CDR1 reads SEHNR; CDR2 reads FQNEAQ (reference sequence). CDR3: CASSDTGAADTQYF. CDR3 in DNA: TGTGCCAGCAGCGACACAGGGGCGGCAGATACGCAGTATTTT.

V is TRBV28 and J is TRBJ1-1; the D gene is possibly TRBD1 (5 bases). CDR3 length equals 12 residues. The V gene's germline CDR1 is MDHEN and CDR2 SYDVKM. V lost 6 bases, J lost 4 bases, and 9 bases lay in between. CDR3 DNA: TGTGCCAGCAGAGAAGGGGTCACTGAAGCTTTCTTT. Translated, it gives CASREGVTEAFF.

This chain connects TRBV6-6 to TRBJ1-5; D call uncertain. The length of the CDR3 is 14 residues. Per germline, CDR1 MNHNY and CDR2 SVGAGI (reference sequence). Trimming left V 3 bases short and J 0 bases short, with 6 bases between. The CDR3 reads CASSYPNSNQPQHF. The DNA of the CDR3 is TGTGCCAGCAGTTATCCAAATAGCAATCAGCCCCAGCATTTT.

The rearrangement joins TRBV27 to TRBJ1-5; D possibly corresponds to TRBD1 (5 bases). Germline V CDR1 and CDR2: MNHEY, SMNVEV (reference sequence). The V end was cut by 2 bases, the J end by 9 bases, with 17 bases between. This CDR3 is 15 amino acids long. The CDR3 protein is CASSLLADGGSPQHF. As DNA, the CDR3 is TGTGCCAGCAGTTTACTGGCAGACGGGGGATCGCCCCAGCATTTT.

The CDR3, as DNA: TGTGCCAGTAGTGGAGGGGGGGAGCGGGCCTACGAGCAGTACTTC. It is translated as CASSGGGERAYEQYF. This chain links TRBV19 with TRBJ2-7; maybe TRBD2 (7 bases). V lost 5 bases to trimming and J lost 2 bases, with 16 bases between them. Germline V CDR1 and CDR2: LNHDA, SQIVND (reference sequence). The CDR3 runs 15 residues.

The V and J genes are TRBV18 and TRBJ1-1; D not resolved. V lost 0 bases and J lost 4, with 18 bases in between. The CDR3 is 17 amino acids. The germline V gene encodes CDR1 KGHSH and CDR2 LQKENI. This CDR3 is CASSPPSGPLRATEAFF. The CDR3 DNA follows: TGTGCCAGCTCACCACCCTCAGGACCCCTGAGGGCCACTGAAGCTTTCTTT.